The 13 T cell receptor beta chains given below trace back to one sample, sequenced in a study of regulatory T cells in long-lasting Graves disease. The time point was: newly diagnosed GD, antithyroid drugs for less than 3 months. The TCR library was made from RNA that had been extracted from PBMCs in TRIzol. Both iRepertoire HTBI primers and Arm-PCR of CDR3 regions were used to build the TCR beta libraries. TCRdb analysed the multiplex PCR reads with MiXCR anew, one entry per CDR3 protein. The data contain 200,000 to 250,000 distinct CDR3 sequences, about 16% of them seen just once; the ten biggest clones take up roughly a fifth. Material: peripheral blood mononuclear cells (PBMCs), obtained at new diagnosis, from a patient treated with antithyroid drugs. These TCRs come from a female donor with Graves disease.

This clonotype was seen many times. The V gene is TRBV9, the J gene TRBJ1-5, with D perhaps TRBD1 (5 bases). V lost 0 bases to trimming and J lost 4 bases, with 11 bases between them. This CDR3 is built from 15 residues. Germline CDR1 is SGDLS and CDR2 is YYNGEE. CDR3 bases: TGTGCCAGCAGCGTAGGTTCCCAGGGTAATCAGCCCCAGCATTTT. Amino acids: CASSVGSQGNQPQHF. Full variable domain (outside the CDR3, taken from reference TRBV9 and TRBJ1-5): DSGVTQTPKHLITATGQRVTLRCSPRSGDLSVYWYQQSLDQGLQFLIQYYNGEERAKGNILERFSAQQFPDLHSELNLSSLELGDSALYFCASSVGSQGNQPQHFGDGTRLSIL.

As to this clonotype: This sequence may be a read error, since a much larger clone differs from it by one base. The chain joins TRBV6-5 to TRBJ1-1; TRBD1 matches 7 bases. CDR1 and CDR2 (germline): MNHEY, SVGAGI. The CDR3 length is 12 residues. The CDR3 nucleotides read TGTGCCAGCAGTTCGCGACAGGGTGAAACTTTCTTT. It yields the protein CASSSRQGETFF.

The sample holds many counts of this clonotype. Since a much larger clone is just one base distant, this may be a read error. This chain joins TRBV2 and TRBJ2-1, with D possibly TRBD2 on 6 matching bases. The CDR3 covers 15 residues. Germline V gene data show CDR1 as SNHLY and CDR2 as FYNNEI. CDR3 sequence (DNA): TGTGCCAGCACCCTTTCCCGGGAGCGCCGCAATGAGCAGCTCTTC. It specifies CASTLSRERRNEQLF. The full variable domain, in which reference TRBV2 and TRBJ2-1 provide the parts outside the CDR3, is EPEVTQTPSHQVTQMGQEVILRCVPISNHLYFYWYRQILGQKVEFLVSFYNNEISEKSEIFDDQFSVERPDGSNFTLKIRSTKLEDSAMYFCASTLSRERRNEQLFGPGTRLTVL.

With respect to this clonotype: A read error may explain this, as a much larger clone is one base away. This sequence joins TRBV6-1 and TRBJ2-1, with 13 bases identical to TRBD2. CDR1 MNHNS and CDR2 SASEGT come from the germline V gene. V was clipped by 6 bases and J by 8 bases; unmatched bases: 10. The CDR3 has 16 amino acids. In DNA form, the CDR3 reads TGTGCCAGCAGACCTTCTACTAGCGGGAGGGCCCATGAGCAGTTCTTC. Amino acids: CASRPSTSGRAHEQFF.

This clonotype was detected only a few times. Being one base from a much bigger clone, this may be a read error. The chain recombines TRBV20-1 with TRBJ2-7, with 9 positions matching TRBD2. The germline gives CDR1 DFQATT, CDR2 SNEGSKA (reference sequence). The CDR3 has 14 residues. CDR3 in DNA: TGCAGTGCGCGACCCGGGACTAGCCCTAACGAGCGGTACTTC. Amino acid sequence: CSARPGTSPNERYF.

This chain connects TRBV12-3 or TRBV12-4 to TRBJ2-7; D tentatively reads TRBD1 or TRBD2 (7 bases each). There are 17 residues in the CDR3. With 5 bases removed from V and 7 bases from J, the gap between germline ends came to 27 bases. DNA for the CDR3: TGTGCCAGCAGTCCCAGGGCAGGGGGGAGGGCATTTAATGAGCAGTACTTC. It specifies CASSPRAGGRAFNEQYF.

The table lists this clonotype with many counts. The genes are TRBV11-2 and TRBJ1-2, with D unclear. CDR3 length: 12 amino acids. V was cut by 5 bases and J by 3 bases, with 7 bases left in between. Per the germline V gene, CDR1 is SGHAT and CDR2 is FQNNGV. The CDR3 bases are TGTGCCAGCAGCGGTCGACACTATGGCTACACCTTC. As protein: CASSGRHYGYTF.

In this sample, this clonotype turned up many times. This rearrangement joins TRBV11-3 to TRBJ1-3; weak D call: TRBD1 (6 bases). This CDR3 spans 14 amino acids. Germline-derived CDR1 and CDR2 are SGHNT and YENEEA. The V gene lost 5 bases and the J gene lost 2 bases, with 10 bases spanning the gap. DNA of the CDR3: TGTGCCAGCAGCGGCCAGGGGACTGGAAACACCATATATTTT. Translating gives CASSGQGTGNTIYF.

The chain recombines TRBV10-1 with TRBJ2-1; 7 bases align to TRBD1. The J segment lost 5 bases and the V segment lost 0 bases, leaving 7 bases of the junction unmatched. The CDR3 has 16 amino acids. Per the germline V gene, CDR1 is WNHNN and CDR2 is SYGVQD (reference sequence). The CDR3, as DNA: TGCGCCAGCAGTGAGTCTAGACAGGGTCTCAACAATGAGCAGTTCTTC. Encoded protein: CASSESRQGLNNEQFF.

This clonotype occurred many times. This chain uses TRBV4-3 with TRBJ1-2; weak D call: TRBD1 (6 bases). Germline-derived CDR1 and CDR2 are LGHNA and YSLEER. The germline V and J ends were trimmed by 3 bases and 0 bases, with 14 bases remaining between them. The CDR3 contains 16 residues. The CDR3 DNA follows: TGCGCCAGCAGCCAGGGGGCACAGGGTTCTAACTATGGCTACACCTTC. Amino acids: CASSQGAQGSNYGYTF.

This clonotype showed up many times. In DNA, the CDR3 is TGTGCCAGCAGCCGGACGGGTGCATCGGATCAGCCCCAGCATTTT. It codes for CASSRTGASDQPQHF. The chain links TRBV5-5 to TRBJ1-5; the D is unclear. V was trimmed by 4 bases and J by 5 bases, leaving 16 bases between them. CDR1 SGHKS and CDR2 YYEKEE come from the germline V gene (reference sequence). The CDR3 extends over 15 amino acids.

This clonotype occurred many times. This sequence joins TRBV20-1 and TRBJ2-3, with 10 nucleotides matching TRBD2. The CDR3 sequence is 13 residues long. Germline CDR1 is DFQATT and CDR2 is SNEGSKA (reference sequence). CDR3 amino acids: CRAGLADTDTQYF. As DNA, the CDR3 is TGCAGGGCAGGACTAGCGGATACAGATACGCAGTATTTT.

This clonotype was seen at least ten times. The chain couples TRBV11-2 to TRBJ2-7, with D perhaps TRBD2 (5 bases). This CDR3 is built from 15 residues. The germline V gene has CDR1 SGHAT and CDR2 FQNNGV. V was clipped by 0 bases and J by 12 bases, with 21 bases between them. CDR3 protein: CASSLEGSAHGLRYF. DNA for the CDR3: TGTGCCAGCAGCTTAGAAGGTAGCGCCCATGGGTTGCGGTACTTC.